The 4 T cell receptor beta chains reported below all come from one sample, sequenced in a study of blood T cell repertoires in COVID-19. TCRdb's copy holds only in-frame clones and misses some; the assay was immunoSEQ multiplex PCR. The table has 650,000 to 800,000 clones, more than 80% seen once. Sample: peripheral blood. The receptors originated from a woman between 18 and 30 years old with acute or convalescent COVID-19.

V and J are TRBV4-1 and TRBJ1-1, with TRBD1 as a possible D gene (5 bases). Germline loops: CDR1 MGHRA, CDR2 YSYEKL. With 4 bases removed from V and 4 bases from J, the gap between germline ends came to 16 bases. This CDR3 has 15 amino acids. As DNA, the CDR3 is TGCGCCAGCAGCCGTACGGGACGGGAGGGCACTGAAGCTTTCTTT. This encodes CASSRTGREGTEAFF.

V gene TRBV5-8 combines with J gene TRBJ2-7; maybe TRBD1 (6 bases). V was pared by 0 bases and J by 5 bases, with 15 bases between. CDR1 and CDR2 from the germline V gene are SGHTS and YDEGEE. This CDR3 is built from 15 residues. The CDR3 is CASSLVSFGQNEQYF. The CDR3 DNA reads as TGTGCCAGCAGCTTGGTAAGCTTTGGACAGAACGAGCAGTACTTC.

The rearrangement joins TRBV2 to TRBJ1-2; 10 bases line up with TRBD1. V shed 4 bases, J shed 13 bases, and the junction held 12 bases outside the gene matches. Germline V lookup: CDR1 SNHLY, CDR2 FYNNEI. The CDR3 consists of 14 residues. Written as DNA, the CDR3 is TGTGCCAGCAGTGCCCCAGGGACAGGGGCGGGCAGCACCTTC. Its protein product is CASSAPGTGAGSTF.

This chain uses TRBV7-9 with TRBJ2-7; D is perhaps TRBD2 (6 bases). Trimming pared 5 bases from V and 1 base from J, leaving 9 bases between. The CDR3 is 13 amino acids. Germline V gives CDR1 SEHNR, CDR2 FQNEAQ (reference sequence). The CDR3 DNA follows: TGTGCCAGCAGCCCTCTAGCGTCCTACGAGCAGTACTTC. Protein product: CASSPLASYEQYF.